This is a list of T cell receptor beta chains from one sample in a study of T cell responses to AZD1222 COVID-19 vaccine. The data were produced by immunoSEQ multiplex PCR, yet TCRdb's version contains in-frame clones alone and is incomplete. The sample shows around 120,000 clones, approximately 88% of them seen only once. The specimen was peripheral blood, collected on day 0 of AZD1222 vaccination. The receptor set was obtained from an adult in good health. Each CDR3 is given with its conserved first and last residue. D genes are given only for firm matches. A row's size may be missing; if present it is once, few, many or a size class.

CAWKPYRGRNTEAFF	TGTGCCTGGAAACCCTACAGGGGAAGGAACACTGAAGCTTTCTTT	once	TRBJ1-1	TRBV30	TRBD1
CASSAGGSPGYNEQFF	TGTGCCAGCAGCGCCGGGGGCTCCCCTGGGTACAATGAGCAGTTCTTC	.	TRBJ2-1	TRBV9	.
CAIRTLGTRNEQFF	TGTGCCATCAGGACCCTGGGGACTAGGAATGAGCAGTTCTTC	.	TRBJ2-1	TRBV10-3	TRBD2
CASSDIRSGGETQYF	TGTGCCAGCAGTGATATTCGGAGCGGGGGGGAGACCCAGTACTTC	.	TRBJ2-5	TRBV2	TRBD2
CASGLGTGGLYEQYF	TGTGCTAGTGGTTTAGGGACAGGGGGCTTGTACGAGCAGTACTTC	.	TRBJ2-7	TRBV12-5	TRBD1
CASSIGQGAYGNTIYF	TGCGCCAGCAGCATCGGACAGGGGGCGTATGGAAACACCATATATTTT	once	TRBJ1-3	TRBV5-1	TRBD1
CASSPAGTSGYNEQFF	TGTGCCAGCAGTCCCGCCGGGACTAGCGGGTACAATGAGCAGTTCTTC	.	TRBJ2-1	TRBV2	TRBD2
CASRRTGGTEAFF	TGTGCCAGCAGGAGGACAGGGGGCACTGAAGCTTTCTTT	.	TRBJ1-1	TRBV6-5	TRBD1
CASSLERNTEAFF	TGTGCCAGCAGCTTGGAACGAAACACTGAAGCTTTCTTT	.	TRBJ1-1	TRBV5-5	.
CASSSQGETQYF	TGTGCCAGCAGCTCACAGGGTGAGACCCAGTACTTC	once	TRBJ2-5	TRBV7-9	.
CASSGGQRGHEQFF	TGCGCCAGCAGTGGGGGGCAGCGGGGGCACGAGCAGTTCTTC	.	TRBJ2-1	TRBV10-1	TRBD2
CASSTGQGAGEQFF	TGCGCCAGCAGCACAGGACAGGGGGCGGGTGAGCAGTTCTTC	.	TRBJ2-1	TRBV5-1	TRBD1